This entry lists 22 T cell receptor beta chains sequenced from one sample in a study of blood T cell repertoires in COVID-19. The protocol was immunoSEQ multiplex PCR, while the TCRdb copy is restricted to in-frame clones and leaves out a portion. Altogether a few hundred thousand clones are present, approximately 86% being singletons, with the ten largest covering 3.5% to 4%. The sample taken for sequencing was PBMCs or T cells enriched from blood (not recorded which). The source of these receptors is a woman aged 35 to 49 with acute COVID-19.

The CDR3 here is CASSPRGDSQNIQYF. In nucleotides, the CDR3 is TGTGCCAGCTCACCAAGAGGGGACAGTCAAAACATTCAGTACTTC. The chain joins TRBV18 to TRBJ2-4, with 7 bases fitting TRBD1. The CDR3 contains 15 residues. V lost 2 bases, J lost 5 bases, and 6 bases stayed unmatched. The germline V gene has CDR1 KGHSH and CDR2 LQKENI.

The chain is built from TRBV21-1 and TRBJ1-1; TRBD1 is the table's D call and was not checked against the DNA. TRBV21-1 is a known pseudogene. The CDR3 runs 16 residues. The CDR3 here is CASRTNRTGRNTEAFF. CDR3 bases: TGTGCCAGCAGAACTAACCGGACAGGGCGGAACACTGAAGCTTTCTTT.

The chain combines TRBV3-1 (or the pseudogene TRBV3-2) with TRBJ2-7; 7 nucleotides agree with TRBD2. The CDR3 has 16 amino acids. Looked up from germline, CDR1 is LGHDT and CDR2 is YNNKEL (reference sequence). V lost 4 bases to trimming and J lost 7 bases; unmatched junction nucleotides: 16. Here the CDR3 DNA reads TGTGCCAGCAGCCCTCCTTCAGGCGGGAGTCGTAATGAGCAGTACTTC. This sequence encodes CASSPPSGGSRNEQYF.

The V call is TRBV7-6, the J call TRBJ2-1, with a tentative D call TRBD2 (5 bases). The CDR3 contains 15 residues. Germline V gene data show CDR1 as SGHVS and CDR2 as FNYEAQ. V was pared by 6 bases and J by 8 bases, with 20 bases between. In DNA form, the CDR3 reads TGTGCCAGCAGATCCGAGTCTAGCCGCTTTGATGAGCAGTTCTTC. As protein: CASRSESSRFDEQFF.

This sequence joins TRBV3-1 (or the pseudogene TRBV3-2) and TRBJ1-5; 10 nucleotides match TRBD1. Germline V lookup: CDR1 LGHDT, CDR2 YNNKEL (reference sequence). Losses at the gene ends were 4 bases for V and 6 bases for J; bases not matched to a gene: 3. The length of the CDR3 is 14 residues. CDR3 sequence (DNA): TGTGCCAGCAGCCTGGGACAGGGGAGTCAGCCCCAGCATTTT. Residues: CASSLGQGSQPQHF.

A single count supports this clone. The chain joins TRBV7-8 to TRBJ2-3; 8 positions match TRBD1. Germline V gene lookup returns CDR1 SGHVS and CDR2 FQNEAQ. The CDR3 consists of 19 residues. The J segment lost 4 bases and the V segment lost 1 base, leaving 16 bases of the junction unmatched. The CDR3 loop is CASSLDLPGTGVPSDTQYF. CDR3 in DNA: TGTGCCAGCAGCTTAGATTTGCCCGGGACAGGCGTGCCCTCAGATACGCAGTATTTT.

Only one count was recorded for this clone. This sequence joins TRBV5-5 and TRBJ1-1; D call uncertain. The V gene's germline CDR1 is SGHKS and CDR2 YYEKEE (reference sequence). Trimming removed 0 bases at V and 4 bases at J, with 7 bases between. The CDR3 extends over 13 amino acids. The CDR3 region has the DNA TGTGCCAGCAGCTTGGAACGGAGCACTGAAGCTTTCTTT. As protein: CASSLERSTEAFF.

The chain links TRBV28 to TRBJ2-2, with TRBD2 matching over 8 bases. CDR3 length: 17 amino acids. The V segment lost 2 bases and the J segment 3 bases; nucleotides outside the gene matches: 8. Germline V gene sequence: CDR1 MDHEN, CDR2 SYDVKM. CDR3: CASSLLAGGMDTGELFF. The CDR3 bases are TGTGCCAGCAGTTTACTGGCGGGAGGAATGGACACCGGGGAGCTGTTTTTT.

The rearrangement joins TRBV13 to TRBJ1-2; 8 bases are shared with TRBD1. This CDR3 region has 13 residues. Germline V lookup: CDR1 PRHDT, CDR2 FYEKMQ (reference sequence). Trimming at V came to 4 bases and at J to 8 bases, leaving 6 bases not matched to a gene. The DNA of the CDR3 is TGTGCCAGCAGCTCCGGACAGGGAGGAGGCTACACCTTC. Its translation: CASSSGQGGGYTF.

The rearrangement links TRBV7-9 to TRBJ2-7; 7 nucleotides line up with TRBD1. The V gene's germline CDR1 is SEHNR and CDR2 FQNEAQ (reference sequence). Trimming took 6 bases from V and 3 from J; bases not matched to a gene: 8. This CDR3 spans 14 amino acids. The CDR3 region has the DNA TGTGCCAGCAGTAACAGGGGTGTCGGCTACGAGCAGTACTTC. Protein: CASSNRGVGYEQYF.

The chain carries TRBV10-3 and TRBJ2-7, with TRBD2 matching over 7 bases. J gave up 0 bases and V 4 bases, and 3 bases lay outside the gene matches. This CDR3 is 14 amino acids long. In germline, CDR1 is ENHRY, CDR2 SYGVKD. CDR3 DNA sequence: TGTGCCATCAGTGTAGGCGGGAGCTCCTACGAGCAGTACTTC. Its translation is CAISVGGSSYEQYF.

This chain connects TRBV4-3 to TRBJ2-2; 8 nucleotides align to TRBD2. The junction had 10 bases not matched to a gene; V was cut back by 0 bases and J by 7 bases. The CDR3 runs 17 residues. Germline V CDR1 and CDR2: LGHNA, YSLEER. In DNA, the CDR3 is TGCGCCAGCAGCCAAGAAAAAATTAGCGGGAAGATCGGGGAGCTGTTTTTT. It encodes CASSQEKISGKIGELFF.

For the CDR3, the DNA is TGTGCCAGCAAGGTGGGGGGAACGGCCGAGCAGTACTTC. Protein: CASKVGGTAEQYF. This chain uses TRBV2 with TRBJ2-7; tentatively, D is TRBD2 (6 bases). The CDR3 totals 13 residues. CDR1 and CDR2 from the germline V gene are SNHLY and FYNNEI. V was trimmed by 7 bases and J by 6 bases, leaving 16 bases between them.

This clone was seen a handful of times. The gene calls are TRBV7-9 and TRBJ2-6; weak D call: TRBD1 (6 bases). The V and J ends lost 5 bases and 4 bases respectively, with 9 bases between them. Germline V gene sequence: CDR1 SEHNR, CDR2 FQNEAQ (reference sequence). There are 14 residues in the CDR3. The CDR3 protein is CASSQGIGANVLTF. As DNA, the CDR3 is TGTGCCAGCAGCCAGGGGATAGGGGCCAACGTCCTGACTTTC.

The V call is TRBV28, the J call TRBJ2-3; the match to TRBD1 covers 11 bases. Trimming removed 5 bases from V and 3 bases from J; junction bases left unmatched: 7. There are 16 residues in the CDR3. Germline CDR1 is MDHEN and CDR2 is SYDVKM. CDR3 DNA: TGTGCCAGCAGTCCCGGACAGGGGGCGAGGACAGATACGCAGTATTTT. It codes for CASSPGQGARTDTQYF.

This clone has just one count. Other nucleotide sequences from this sample produce the same CDR3. The chain combines TRBV5-1 with TRBJ2-7; TRBD1 agrees at 8 bases. CDR3 length equals 14 residues. Germline-derived CDR1 and CDR2 are SGHRS and YFSETQ. J lost 3 bases, V lost 3 bases, and 5 bases had no gene match. The CDR3 reads CASSSGTGDYEQYF. The DNA of the CDR3 is TGCGCCAGCAGCTCCGGGACAGGAGACTACGAGCAGTACTTC.

This rearrangement joins TRBV7-9 to TRBJ2-3; 11 positions match TRBD2. With 8 bases clipped from V and 4 bases from J, the junction kept 8 bases outside the gene matches. This CDR3 spans 15 amino acids. Germline CDR1 SEHNR, CDR2 FQNEAQ (reference sequence). CDR3: CASGWTSGFADTQYF. The CDR3 DNA is TGTGCCAGCGGATGGACTAGCGGGTTTGCAGATACGCAGTATTTT.

The chain carries TRBV27 and TRBJ2-7; 9 bases are shared with TRBD1. Germline-derived CDR1 and CDR2 are MNHEY and SMNVEV (reference sequence). The CDR3 is 13 amino acids. The junction had 2 bases not matched to a gene; V was cut back by 5 bases and J by 3 bases. The CDR3 sequence: CASSRDRVYEQYF. The CDR3, as DNA: TGTGCCAGCAGTAGGGACAGGGTCTACGAGCAGTACTTC.

V usage is TRBV24-1 and J usage is TRBJ1-3; D not certain. From germline, CDR1 is KGHDR and CDR2 SFDVKD. The CDR3 spans 15 residues. V was clipped by 2 bases and J by 2 bases, with 9 bases between them. CDR3 sequence (DNA): TGTGCCACCAGTGATTCCCGGGAACCTGGAAACACCATATATTTT. Its protein is CATSDSREPGNTIYF.

This sequence joins TRBV27 and TRBJ1-6; 7 bases line up with TRBD1. This CDR3 contains 15 residues. Germline V gene lookup returns CDR1 MNHEY and CDR2 SMNVEV (reference sequence). J lost 10 bases, V lost 3 bases, and 9 bases had no gene match. The CDR3 spells CASSFLRDRGSPLHF. As DNA, the CDR3 is TGTGCCAGCAGTTTCCTCCGGGACAGAGGGTCACCCCTCCACTTT.

This chain joins TRBV9 and TRBJ1-1, with D hard to call. Germline loops: CDR1 SGDLS, CDR2 YYNGEE. This CDR3 has 13 residues. Between the trimmed V and J ends, which lost 0 bases and 6 bases, there was a span of 9 bases. The CDR3 DNA is TGTGCCAGCAGCGTAGGCCTAGGCGCTGAAGCTTTCTTT. This codes for CASSVGLGAEAFF.

This rearrangement joins TRBV5-6 to TRBJ2-7; weak D call: TRBD1 (6 bases). Trimming cost V 4 bases and J 3 bases, with 11 bases left between them. Germline V gives CDR1 SGHDT, CDR2 YYEEEE. The CDR3 is 13 residues long. Here the CDR3 DNA reads TGTGCCAGCAGCCCCCCGGACAGCTACGAGCAGTACTTC. It encodes CASSPPDSYEQYF.